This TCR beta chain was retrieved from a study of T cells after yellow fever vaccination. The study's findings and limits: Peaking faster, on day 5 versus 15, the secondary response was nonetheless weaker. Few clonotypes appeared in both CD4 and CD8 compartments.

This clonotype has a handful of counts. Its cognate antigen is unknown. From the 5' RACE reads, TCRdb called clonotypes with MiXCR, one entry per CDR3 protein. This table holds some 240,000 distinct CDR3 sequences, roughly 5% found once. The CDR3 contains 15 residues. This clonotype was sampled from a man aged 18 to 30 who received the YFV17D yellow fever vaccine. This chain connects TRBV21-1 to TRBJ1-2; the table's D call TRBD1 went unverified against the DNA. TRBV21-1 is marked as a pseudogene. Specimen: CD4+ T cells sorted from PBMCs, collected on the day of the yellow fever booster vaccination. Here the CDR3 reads CASSMNRGTSMWGTF. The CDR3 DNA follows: TGTGCCAGCAGCATGAACAGGGGGACCTCTATGTGGGGCACCTTC.